The rows below give T cell receptor beta chains drawn from one sample of a study of Ad26.COV2.S vaccination and SARS-CoV-2 variants. TCRdb's table, derived via immunoSEQ multiplex PCR, lists solely in-frame clones and lacks some. This table has about 94,000 clones, about four fifths appearing once. The sample was peripheral blood, taken after recovery from COVID-19. Every receptor here comes from a human donor who had recovered from COVID-19. CDR3s include the opening cysteine and the closing phenylalanine or tryptophan. A D gene is named only where the DNA matches it firmly. Where a row states a size, it is once, few, many or the class of an expanded clone; other rows omit it.

size: .; V: TRBV6-4; J: TRBJ2-1; D: .; DNA: TGTGCCAGCACCCCGGTGGGGGTAGCGCCCTACAATGAGCAGTTCTTC; CDR3: CASTPVGVAPYNEQFF
size: .; V: TRBV7-9; J: TRBJ2-1; D: TRBD2; DNA: TGTGCCAGCAACCTGGGGACTAGCGGGATAAGGAATGAGCAGTTCTTC; CDR3: CASNLGTSGIRNEQFF
size: few; V: TRBV5-1; J: TRBJ2-7; D: .; DNA: TGCGCCAGCAGCTCATTCGGGACGGGCGAGCAGTACTTC; CDR3: CASSSFGTGEQYF
size: .; V: TRBV6-6; J: TRBJ1-2; D: TRBD1; DNA: TGTGCCAGCAGGGGGACAGACGGCTACACCTTC; CDR3: CASRGTDGYTF
size: .; V: TRBV15; J: TRBJ1-1; D: .; DNA: TGTGCCACCAGCAGAGATCGGGCAACCACTGAAGCTTTCTTT; CDR3: CATSRDRATTEAFF
size: .; V: TRBV5-5; J: TRBJ2-3; D: TRBD2; DNA: TGTGCCAGCAGCTTGTTATTAGCGGGAGGTGCCGGCACAGATACGCAGTATTTT; CDR3: CASSLLLAGGAGTDTQYF
size: .; V: TRBV15; J: TRBJ1-6; D: TRBD1; DNA: TGTGCCACCAGCTATCGACAGGGTTCACCCCTCCACTTT; CDR3: CATSYRQGSPLHF
size: .; V: TRBV28; J: TRBJ2-2; D: TRBD2; DNA: TGTGCCAGCAGTTTGGAACTAGCGGGAGCACAGCTCGGGGAGCTGTTTTTT; CDR3: CASSLELAGAQLGELFF
size: .; V: TRBV29-1; J: TRBJ2-3; D: .; DNA: TGCAGCCTGGCGGGACGGAGCACAGATACGCAGTATTTT; CDR3: CSLAGRSTDTQYF
size: .; V: TRBV27; J: TRBJ2-1; D: TRBD1; DNA: TGTGCCAGCAGTTTCAACAGGGGGTACGGATCGGTGGACAATGAGCAGTTCTTC; CDR3: CASSFNRGYGSVDNEQFF
size: .; V: TRBV6-2/TRBV6-3; J: TRBJ1-1; D: .; DNA: TGTGCCAGCAGTCCGGAGGACCCGAACACTGAAGCTTTCTTT; CDR3: CASSPEDPNTEAFF
size: .; V: TRBV14; J: TRBJ2-5; D: TRBD2; DNA: TGTGCCAGCAGATCTGGGCGAGGTACTAGCGGGAGGGCCAAGGAGACCCAGTACTTC; CDR3: CASRSGRGTSGRAKETQYF
size: .; V: TRBV18; J: TRBJ2-1; D: TRBD2; DNA: TGTGCCAGCTCACCACCTCGGACTAGCGGGACCCACAATGAGCAGTTCTTC; CDR3: CASSPPRTSGTHNEQFF
size: .; V: TRBV6-6; J: TRBJ1-5; D: TRBD1; DNA: TGTGCCAGCGGACAGGGGGTTGGGCAGCCCCAGCATTTT; CDR3: CASGQGVGQPQHF
size: .; V: TRBV7-9; J: TRBJ2-3; D: TRBD1; DNA: TGTGCCAGCAGCGACGACAGGGGGCCAGAGACAGATACGCAGTATTTT; CDR3: CASSDDRGPETDTQYF
size: .; V: TRBV19; J: TRBJ2-7; D: .; DNA: TGTGCCAGTAGTATACAGACAGGCCCCTACGAGCAGTACTTC; CDR3: CASSIQTGPYEQYF
size: .; V: TRBV27; J: TRBJ2-7; D: .; DNA: TGTGCCAGCAGTTTTGGGAGAGAAATCGAGCAGTACTTC; CDR3: CASSFGREIEQYF
size: .; V: TRBV3-1/TRBV3-2; J: TRBJ2-7; D: .; DNA: TGTGCCAGCAGCCAGCCTGGGCAGGGGAGACACGAGCAGTACTTC; CDR3: CASSQPGQGRHEQYF
size: .; V: TRBV5-1; J: TRBJ1-1; D: .; DNA: TGCGCCAGCAGCTTAGCTCCGATGAACACTGAAGCTTTCTTT; CDR3: CASSLAPMNTEAFF
size: .; V: TRBV5-8; J: TRBJ2-1; D: .; DNA: TGTGCCAGCAGCTTGGATGGCCTATTGAGCTCCTACAATGAGCAGTTCTTC; CDR3: CASSLDGLLSSYNEQFF
size: .; V: TRBV5-8; J: TRBJ1-5; D: .; DNA: TGTGCCAGCAGCCATAGTACCGGAGGTCAGCCCCAGCATTTT; CDR3: CASSHSTGGQPQHF
size: .; V: TRBV7-9; J: TRBJ1-4; D: .; DNA: TGTGCCAGCAGCTTTTTGTTTGGGGAAGGGGACAATGAAAAACTGTTTTTT; CDR3: CASSFLFGEGDNEKLFF
size: .; V: TRBV6-6; J: TRBJ2-4; D: .; DNA: TGTGCCAGCAGTCTACAGGGATCAGCCAAAAACATTCAGTACTTC; CDR3: CASSLQGSAKNIQYF
size: .; V: TRBV7-9; J: TRBJ1-2; D: TRBD1; DNA: TGTGCCAGCAGTGCGACAGGGGAGGGCGATGGCTACACCTTC; CDR3: CASSATGEGDGYTF
size: .; V: TRBV12-3/TRBV12-4; J: TRBJ2-1; D: .; DNA: TGTGCCAGCAGTTTCGCGGGGAATGAGCAGTTCTTC; CDR3: CASSFAGNEQFF